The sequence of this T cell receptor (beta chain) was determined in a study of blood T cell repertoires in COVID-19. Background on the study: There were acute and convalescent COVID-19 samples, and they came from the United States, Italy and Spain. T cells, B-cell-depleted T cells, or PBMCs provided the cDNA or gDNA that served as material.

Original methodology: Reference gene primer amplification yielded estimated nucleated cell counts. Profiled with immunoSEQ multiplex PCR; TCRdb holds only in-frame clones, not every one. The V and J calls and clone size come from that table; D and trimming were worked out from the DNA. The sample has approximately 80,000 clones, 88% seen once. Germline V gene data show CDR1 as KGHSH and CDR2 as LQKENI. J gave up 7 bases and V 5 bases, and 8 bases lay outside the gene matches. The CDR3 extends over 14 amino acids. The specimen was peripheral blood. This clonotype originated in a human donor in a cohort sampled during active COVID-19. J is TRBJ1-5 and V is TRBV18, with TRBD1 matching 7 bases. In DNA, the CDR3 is TGTGCCAGCTCATACGACAGGGTAGGCCAGCCCCAGCATTTT. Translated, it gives CASSYDRVGQPQHF.